Listed below are T cell receptor beta chains from one sample, sequenced in a study of lymphopenia after photon versus proton radiotherapy. The repertoire was sequenced with immunoSEQ multiplex PCR; TCRdb's copy has only in-frame clones and lacks some. The data hold approximately 53,000 clones, with around 90% observed a single time. The sequencing used peripheral blood, collected from a patient treated with photon-based radiotherapy. The source is a woman aged 40 to 50 with cholangiocarcinoma. Both conserved end residues are trimmed from each CDR3.

v_gene,j_gene,CDR3aa
TRBV18,TRBJ1-1,ASSHNSGMNTEAF
TRBV5-1,TRBJ1-5,ASSLAGSLNQPQH
TRBV5-4,TRBJ2-7,ASSPGTGRKDEQY
TRBV11-2,TRBJ2-5,ASSLATSGQETQY
TRBV29-1,TRBJ1-1,SVELAGQVAF
TRBV5-1,TRBJ2-3,ASRRLSGSSLTDTQY
TRBV18,TRBJ2-1,ASSTRTSGSYNEQF
TRBV6-5,TRBJ1-1,ASSWGSDTEAF
TRBV5-1,TRBJ2-1,ASSLDGPPAEQF
TRBV29-1,TRBJ2-1,SGGDTSGRGDEQF
TRBV9,TRBJ1-6,ASSPEQGAGSPLH
TRBV11-2,TRBJ2-7,ASSLSNGQYEQY
TRBV30,TRBJ2-1,AWSANYEQF
TRBV27,TRBJ1-2,ASSFGGGEAGYT
TRBV7-6,TRBJ2-7,ASSLAGGAGSYEQY
TRBV9,TRBJ1-2,ASSVEQGRYGYT
TRBV20-1,TRBJ2-1,SAPDYNEQF
TRBV29-1,TRBJ2-4,STVGTKNIQY
TRBV5-8,TRBJ1-1,ASSLPGLKTEAF